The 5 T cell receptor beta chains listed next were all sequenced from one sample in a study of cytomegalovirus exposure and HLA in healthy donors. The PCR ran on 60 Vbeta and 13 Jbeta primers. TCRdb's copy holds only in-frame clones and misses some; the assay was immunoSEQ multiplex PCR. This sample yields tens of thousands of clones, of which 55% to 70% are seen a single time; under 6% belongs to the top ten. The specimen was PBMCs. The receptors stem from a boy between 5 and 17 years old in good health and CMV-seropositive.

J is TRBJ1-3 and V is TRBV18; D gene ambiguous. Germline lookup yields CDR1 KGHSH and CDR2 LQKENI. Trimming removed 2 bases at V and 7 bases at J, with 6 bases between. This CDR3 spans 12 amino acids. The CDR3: CASSPEENTIYF. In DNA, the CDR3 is TGTGCCAGCTCACCAGAAGAGAACACCATATATTTT.

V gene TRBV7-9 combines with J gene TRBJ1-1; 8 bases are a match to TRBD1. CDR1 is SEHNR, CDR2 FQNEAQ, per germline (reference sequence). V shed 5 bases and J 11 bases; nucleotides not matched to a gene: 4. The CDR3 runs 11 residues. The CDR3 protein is CASSRQGSAFF. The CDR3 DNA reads TGTGCCAGCAGCCGACAGGGGTCGGCTTTCTTT.

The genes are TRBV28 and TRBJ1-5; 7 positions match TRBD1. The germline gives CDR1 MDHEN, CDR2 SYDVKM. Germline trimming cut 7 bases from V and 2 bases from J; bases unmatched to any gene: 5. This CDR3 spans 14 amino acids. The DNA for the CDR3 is TGTGCCAGCACCGACGGACAGGGCAATCAGCCCCAGCATTTT. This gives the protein CASTDGQGNQPQHF. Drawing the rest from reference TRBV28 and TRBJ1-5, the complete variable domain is DVKVTQSSRYLVKRTGEKVFLECVQDMDHENMFWYRQDPGLGLRLIYFSYDVKMKEKGDIPEGYSVSREKKERFSLILESASTNQTSMYLCASTDGQGNQPQHFGDGTRLSIL.

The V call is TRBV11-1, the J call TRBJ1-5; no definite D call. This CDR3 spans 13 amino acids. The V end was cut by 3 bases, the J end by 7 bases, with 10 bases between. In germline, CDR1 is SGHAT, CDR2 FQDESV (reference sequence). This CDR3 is CASSFSGQQPQHF. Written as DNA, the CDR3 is TGTGCCAGCAGCTTCTCCGGTCAACAGCCCCAGCATTTT.

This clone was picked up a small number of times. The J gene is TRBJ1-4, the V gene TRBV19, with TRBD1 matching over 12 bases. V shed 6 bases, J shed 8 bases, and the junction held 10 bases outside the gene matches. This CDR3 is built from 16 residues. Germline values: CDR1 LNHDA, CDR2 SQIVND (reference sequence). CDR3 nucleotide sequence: TGTGCCAGTAGCGGGACAGGGGGCGGTTCGGGCGAAAAACTGTTTTTT. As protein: CASSGTGGGSGEKLFF.